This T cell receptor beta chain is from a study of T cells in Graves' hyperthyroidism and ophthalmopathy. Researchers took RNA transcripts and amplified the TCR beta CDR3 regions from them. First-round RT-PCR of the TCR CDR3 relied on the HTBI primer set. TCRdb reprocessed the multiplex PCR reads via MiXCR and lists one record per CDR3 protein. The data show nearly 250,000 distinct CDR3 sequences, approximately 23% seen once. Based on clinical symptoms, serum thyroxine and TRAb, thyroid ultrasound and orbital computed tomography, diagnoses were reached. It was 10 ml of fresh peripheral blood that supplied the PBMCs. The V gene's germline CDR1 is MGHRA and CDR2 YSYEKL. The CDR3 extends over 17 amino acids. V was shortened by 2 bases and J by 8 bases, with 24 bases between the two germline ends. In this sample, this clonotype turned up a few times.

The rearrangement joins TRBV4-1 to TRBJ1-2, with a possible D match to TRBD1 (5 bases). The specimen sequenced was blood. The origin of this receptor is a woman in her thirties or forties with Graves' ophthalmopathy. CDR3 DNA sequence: TGCGCCAGCAGCCAATTTCCCCTAGGGACGGTAGTTTGGGGCTACACCTTC. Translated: CASSQFPLGTVVWGYTF.